The 25 T cell receptor beta chains below all came from one sample that was sequenced in a study of blood T cell repertoires in COVID-19. Produced via immunoSEQ multiplex PCR; TCRdb's table is partial and in-frame only. The sample shows about 270,000 clones, over 70% of them seen only once. Sequencing was done on a sample of peripheral blood. All receptors derive from a human donor in a cohort sampled during active COVID-19.

This clone was detected a few times. V gene TRBV7-9 combines with J gene TRBJ1-5; 11 nucleotides align to TRBD1. After removal of 1 base from V and 2 bases from J, the junction contained 1 base not matched to a gene. The CDR3 covers 16 residues. The germline V gene has CDR1 SEHNR and CDR2 FQNEAQ (reference sequence). The CDR3 DNA is TGTGCCAGCAGCTTAGGGGACAGGGGGGGCAATCAGCCCCAGCATTTT. Protein sequence: CASSLGDRGGNQPQHF.

The J gene is TRBJ2-7, the V gene TRBV11-2, with 10 bases matching TRBD2. The J segment lost 2 bases and the V segment lost 7 bases, leaving 5 bases of the junction unmatched. The germline V gene has CDR1 SGHAT and CDR2 FQNNGV. The CDR3 runs 14 residues. The CDR3 coding sequence is TGTGCCAGCACCCTAGCGGGGGCGGCCTACGAGCAGTACTTC. Its protein is CASTLAGAAYEQYF.

The chain carries TRBV28 and TRBJ2-1; the D is unclear. The CDR3 runs 11 residues. V lost 8 bases to trimming and J lost 7 bases, with 9 bases between them. The V gene's germline CDR1 is MDHEN and CDR2 SYDVKM. This CDR3 reads CASQIRNEQFF. In nucleotides, the CDR3 is TGTGCCAGCCAAATCCGGAATGAGCAGTTCTTC.

This clone was seen at least ten times. The V gene is TRBV27, the J gene TRBJ2-1; D is perhaps TRBD2 (7 bases). The length of the CDR3 is 14 residues. The V end lost 5 bases, the J end lost 7 bases, and 15 bases lay between the germline ends. In germline, CDR1 is MNHEY, CDR2 SMNVEV (reference sequence). The CDR3 spells CASSRGGGRNEQFF. For the CDR3, the DNA is TGTGCCAGCAGTCGAGGGGGGGGGAGAAATGAGCAGTTCTTC.

The chain employs TRBV19 and TRBJ2-1, with D possibly being TRBD2 (6 bases). The CDR3 contains 15 residues. Trimming took off 5 bases at V and 5 bases at J, with 16 bases between the two ends. CDR1 is LNHDA, CDR2 SQIVND, per germline (reference sequence). The CDR3 sequence is CASSLPGLLNNEQFF. DNA for the CDR3: TGTGCCAGTAGTTTACCGGGACTCCTGAACAATGAGCAGTTCTTC.

The V call is TRBV5-1, the J call TRBJ2-7; maybe TRBD2 (6 bases). V was pared by 4 bases and J by 2 bases, with 19 bases between. Germline V CDR1 and CDR2: SGHRS, YFSETQ. The CDR3 has 16 amino acids. DNA of the CDR3: TGCGCCAGCAGCCCCCTGGGAGGACGCGGGACCTACGAGCAGTACTTC. It specifies CASSPLGGRGTYEQYF.

The chain has TRBV4-2 and TRBJ2-1; the match to TRBD2 covers 13 bases. CDR3 length equals 16 residues. With V trimmed by 0 bases and J by 12 bases, 8 bases remained unmatched. Germline CDR1 LGHNA, CDR2 YNFKEQ. The DNA of the CDR3 is TGTGCCAGCAGCCAAGAAGGTACTAGCGGGGGGGCCCGGCAGTTCTTC. Its protein is CASSQEGTSGGARQFF.

Regarding this clone: Other DNA sequences in the sample encode the same CDR3. The V call is TRBV12-3 or TRBV12-4, the J call TRBJ1-1; maybe TRBD1 (5 bases). The CDR3 sequence is 13 residues long. V gave up 5 bases and J gave up 1 base, with 8 bases separating them. CDR3 protein: CASSLTANTEAFF. In DNA form, the CDR3 reads TGTGCCAGCAGTCTGACAGCGAACACTGAAGCTTTCTTT.

The CDR3 region is CASSPRTGPALDTQYF. The CDR3 DNA sequence: TGTGCCAGCAGCCCACGGACAGGCCCAGCCCTAGATACGCAGTATTTT. The J gene is TRBJ2-3, the V gene TRBV5-6; 7 bases are a match to TRBD1. The V gene's germline CDR1 is SGHDT and CDR2 YYEEEE. CDR3 size: 16 residues. J gave up 5 bases and V 4 bases, and 13 bases lay outside the gene matches.

The rearrangement links TRBV5-1 to TRBJ1-1, with 10 positions matching TRBD1. Trimming took 5 bases from V and 3 from J; bases not matched to a gene: 7. This CDR3 spans 15 amino acids. The germline gives CDR1 SGHRS, CDR2 YFSETQ. The CDR3 sequence: CASRKRDRGDTEAFF. CDR3 nucleotides: TGCGCCAGCAGAAAGAGGGACAGGGGCGACACTGAAGCTTTCTTT. Full variable domain (missing parts from reference TRBV5-1 and TRBJ1-1): KAGVTQTPRYLIKTRGQQVTLSCSPISGHRSVSWYQQTPGQGLQFLFEYFSETQRNKGNFPGRFSGRQFSNSRSEMNVSTLELGDSALYLCASRKRDRGDTEAFFGQGTRLTVV.

The J gene is TRBJ2-4, the V gene TRBV10-1; weak D call: TRBD2 (5 bases). The CDR3 loop spans 16 amino acids. Germline CDR1 is WNHNN and CDR2 is SYGVQD (reference sequence). Deletions cut 2 bases from V and 3 bases from J, with 14 bases between. CDR3 nucleotide sequence: TGCGCCAGCAGTGAGGGGGTCGGGGTGGGCAAAAACATTCAGTACTTC. Its translation: CASSEGVGVGKNIQYF.

Only a few counts were recorded for this clone. This chain links TRBV5-1 with TRBJ2-7, with 7 bases that match TRBD2. Germline V gives CDR1 SGHRS, CDR2 YFSETQ. CDR3 length: 13 amino acids. Trimming cost V 0 bases and J 5 bases; bases outside gene matches: 2. CDR3 residues: CASSLAGGDEQYF. The CDR3 coding sequence is TGCGCCAGCAGCTTGGCGGGGGGTGACGAGCAGTACTTC. The full variable domain, rest sourced from reference TRBV5-1 and TRBJ2-7, is KAGVTQTPRYLIKTRGQQVTLSCSPISGHRSVSWYQQTPGQGLQFLFEYFSETQRNKGNFPGRFSGRQFSNSRSEMNVSTLELGDSALYLCASSLAGGDEQYFGPGTRLTVT.

Note on this clone: It is likely a read error, because the conserved phenylalanine at the end of the CDR3 is missing. No DNA is shown, since the ends of the CDR3 on it are uncertain; the CDR3 is the one TCRdb lists. The rearrangement links TRBV27 to TRBJ2-7; TRBD2, as called in the table, went unchecked against the DNA. Looked up from germline, CDR1 is MNHEY and CDR2 is SMNVEV (reference sequence). The CDR3 length is 11 residues, termini included. CDR3 loop: CASPLVHFGKD.

The chain has TRBV4-1 and TRBJ2-5; tentative D call: TRBD2 (5 bases). CDR1 and CDR2 from the germline V gene are MGHRA and YSYEKL. V was pared by 0 bases and J by 5 bases, with 10 bases between. The CDR3 covers 14 residues. In DNA, the CDR3 is TGCGCCAGCAGCCAAGATGAGGGCTACGAGACCCAGTACTTC. This encodes CASSQDEGYETQYF.

The chain joins TRBV5-1 to TRBJ2-1; the match to TRBD2 covers 9 bases. V was clipped by 4 bases and J by 0 bases; unmatched bases: 8. This CDR3 region has 17 residues. Looked up from germline, CDR1 is SGHRS and CDR2 is YFSETQ. The CDR3 sequence is CASSARPLAGSYNEQFF. The DNA for the CDR3 is TGCGCCAGCAGCGCGAGACCACTAGCGGGCTCCTACAATGAGCAGTTCTTC.

The V call is TRBV2, the J call TRBJ2-7, with D perhaps TRBD1 (5 bases). This CDR3 contains 14 residues. The germline V gene encodes CDR1 SNHLY and CDR2 FYNNEI. V lost 4 bases and J lost 0, with 10 bases in between. The DNA for the CDR3 is TGTGCCAGCAGTGGGACAAGGAGCTCCTACGAGCAGTACTTC. Amino acids: CASSGTRSSYEQYF.

The CDR3 sequence is CATSRDRGSEAYEQYF. Here the CDR3 DNA reads TGTGCCACCAGCAGAGATCGCGGCAGCGAAGCCTACGAGCAGTACTTC. The chain has TRBV15 and TRBJ2-7; D not resolved. V lost 0 bases and J 2 bases, leaving 14 bases between the germline ends. The CDR3 runs to 16 residues. Germline V lookup: CDR1 LNHNV, CDR2 YYDKDF (reference sequence).

V and J are TRBV5-5 and TRBJ2-7; 8 positions match TRBD1. The CDR3 sequence is 15 residues long. Looked up from germline, CDR1 is SGHKS and CDR2 is YYEKEE (reference sequence). J lost 2 bases, V lost 3 bases, and 7 bases had no gene match. CDR3 in amino acids: CASSSSTGGTYEQYF. CDR3 coding DNA: TGTGCCAGCAGCTCGTCAACAGGGGGGACCTACGAGCAGTACTTC.

This chain links TRBV9 with TRBJ2-3; D is perhaps TRBD2 (5 bases). The CDR3 consists of 16 residues. Per the germline V gene, CDR1 is SGDLS and CDR2 is YYNGEE. The V and J ends lost 0 bases and 6 bases respectively, with 17 bases between them. The CDR3 spells CASSVGSQRLGDTQYF. In DNA, the CDR3 is TGTGCCAGCAGCGTAGGTTCCCAGCGGCTGGGGGATACGCAGTATTTT. The variable domain in full, with the rest retrieved from reference TRBV9 and TRBJ2-3, is DSGVTQTPKHLITATGQRVTLRCSPRSGDLSVYWYQQSLDQGLQFLIQYYNGEERAKGNILERFSAQQFPDLHSELNLSSLELGDSALYFCASSVGSQRLGDTQYFGPGTRLTVL.

The chain joins TRBV28 to TRBJ1-1; TRBD1 is a possible D gene (6 bases). CDR1 MDHEN and CDR2 SYDVKM come from the germline V gene. This CDR3 has 14 amino acids. The ends were cut back, 3 bases at V and 1 base at J, with 9 bases in the middle. CDR3 nucleotides: TGTGCCAGCAGTTTGGGGACATCGAACACTGAAGCTTTCTTT. This sequence encodes CASSLGTSNTEAFF.

This chain uses TRBV28 with TRBJ1-2; D is possibly TRBD1 (5 bases). CDR1 is MDHEN, CDR2 SYDVKM, per germline. V lost 2 bases to trimming and J lost 8 bases, with 12 bases between them. This CDR3 spans 13 amino acids. The CDR3 loop reads CASSLLREGGYTF. CDR3 nucleotides: TGTGCCAGCAGTTTACTCAGGGAGGGCGGCTACACCTTC.

The chain recombines TRBV3-1 (or the pseudogene TRBV3-2) with TRBJ2-1, with 7 bases lining up with TRBD2. CDR1 is LGHDT and CDR2 is YNNKEL in the germline V gene (reference sequence). V lost 6 bases and J lost 1; bases outside the gene matches: 9. The CDR3 runs to 16 residues. CDR3 amino acids: CASRPWAGDSYNEQFF. In DNA, the CDR3 is TGTGCCAGCAGGCCATGGGCGGGAGATTCCTACAATGAGCAGTTCTTC.

The chain uses TRBV6-2 or TRBV6-3 and TRBJ2-7, with TRBD2 matching 9 bases. The CDR3 sequence is 15 residues long. The germline V gene has CDR1 MNHEY and CDR2 SVGEGT. V lost 3 bases, J lost 6 bases, and 9 bases stayed unmatched. CDR3: CASSYQRGALGEQYF. Written as DNA, the CDR3 is TGTGCCAGCAGTTATCAGCGGGGGGCCCTGGGCGAGCAGTACTTC.

The chain recombines TRBV4-2 with TRBJ2-7; TRBD2 might be the D (7 bases). Trimming took 3 bases from V and 2 from J, leaving 11 bases between them. This CDR3 is built from 14 residues. Germline loops: CDR1 LGHNA, CDR2 YNFKEQ. The CDR3 coding sequence is TGTGCCAGCAGCCACGGGGGGCGTCCCTACGAGCAGTACTTC. The encoded protein is CASSHGGRPYEQYF.

Ten or more counts support this clone. The chain carries TRBV18 and TRBJ2-4; D gene unclear. Looked up from germline, CDR1 is KGHSH and CDR2 is LQKENI. Trimming shortened V by 2 bases and J by 9 bases, and 11 bases separated the two germline ends. The CDR3 extends over 13 amino acids. The CDR3 nucleotides read TGTGCCAGCTCACCAAGCTCACGGAGCATTCAGTACTTC. Protein product: CASSPSSRSIQYF.